One and the same sample provided the 8 T cell receptor beta chains below, sequenced in a study of T-cell reconstitution after alpha-beta-depleted transplantation in children. For TCRbeta, the library was prepared with unique molecular identifiers. TCRdb re-called the PCR reads through MiXCR, storing one row per CDR3 protein. The table has about 340,000 distinct CDR3 sequences, about a tenth seen once. The material sequenced was PBMCs from the stem cell graft donor, taken from the stem cell graft. The receptors originated from a human donor who donated a stem cell graft to a child with acute lymphoblastic leukemia.

V gene TRBV6-5 combines with J gene TRBJ2-7; D call uncertain. With 7 bases removed from V and 2 bases from J, the gap between germline ends came to 15 bases. This CDR3 has 14 residues. Per germline, CDR1 MNHEY and CDR2 SVGAGI. CDR3 in DNA: TGTGCCAGCACTACTCGGGCAGAGGCCTACGAGCAGTACTTC. It is translated as CASTTRAEAYEQYF.

The gene calls are TRBV7-2 and TRBJ2-7; 9 bases fit TRBD2. CDR3 size: 15 residues. Germline-derived CDR1 and CDR2 are SGHTA and FQGNSA. J was trimmed by 3 bases and V by 7 bases; bases with no gene match: 10. CDR3 sequence (DNA): TGTGCCAGCAAAATTAGCGGGAGTGAGTACTACGAGCAGTACTTC. Its protein product is CASKISGSEYYEQYF.

In its sample, this clonotype was seen a few times. This chain connects TRBV20-1 to TRBJ1-2; 7 positions match TRBD1. This CDR3 has 14 residues. The trim removed 4 bases at V and 4 bases at J, leaving 9 bases unmatched. From germline, CDR1 is DFQATT and CDR2 SNEGSKA (reference sequence). CDR3 region: CSANHRGGFYGYTF. CDR3 coding DNA: TGCAGTGCTAACCACAGGGGAGGATTCTATGGCTACACCTTC.

V usage is TRBV15 and J usage is TRBJ1-2; D uncertain. CDR3 length equals 17 residues. CDR1 and CDR2 (germline): LNHNV, YYDKDF (reference sequence). The V gene lost 0 bases and the J gene lost 3 bases, with 17 bases spanning the gap. Written as DNA, the CDR3 is TGTGCCACCAGCAGAGATTCCCTACTAAGAAGGGACTATGGCTACACCTTC. Translating gives CATSRDSLLRRDYGYTF.

This clonotype was seen a handful of times. The chain recombines TRBV3-1 with TRBJ2-2; 8 nucleotides align to TRBD2. CDR3 length: 16 residues. In germline, CDR1 is LGHDT, CDR2 YNNKEL (reference sequence). The V and J ends lost 4 bases and 2 bases, in that order; junction bases with no gene match: 6. The CDR3 DNA reads TGTGCCAGCAGCCCTCTAGCGGGTGTAAACACCGGGGAGCTGTTTTTT. It specifies CASSPLAGVNTGELFF.

This clonotype was found many times. This chain links TRBV7-2 with TRBJ2-7; tentative D call: TRBD2 (5 bases). This CDR3 is built from 15 residues. V was shortened by 2 bases and J by 3 bases, with 14 bases between the two germline ends. Germline-derived CDR1 and CDR2 are SGHTA and FQGNSA. As DNA, the CDR3 is TGTGCCAGCAGCTTATCCCTAGCACGAGGCTACGAGCAGTACTTC. Its translation: CASSLSLARGYEQYF. The complete variable domain, with remaining parts taken from reference TRBV7-2 and TRBJ2-7, reads GAGVSQSPSNKVTEKGKDVELRCDPISGHTALYWYRQSLGQGLEFLIYFQGNSAPDKSGLPSDRFSAERTGGSVSTLTIQRTQQEDSAVYLCASSLSLARGYEQYFGPGTRLTVT.

The chain has TRBV28 and TRBJ2-7; unclear D gene. Trimming cost V 5 bases and J 3 bases, with 11 bases left between them. The germline V gene has CDR1 MDHEN and CDR2 SYDVKM. The CDR3 sequence is 13 residues long. The CDR3 DNA sequence: TGTGCCAGCAGTCGCGCACCCTACTACGAGCAGTACTTC. This gives the protein CASSRAPYYEQYF.

Notes on this clonotype: A much larger clone sits a single nucleotide away, making a read error possible. CDR3 region: CASNPGELFF. CDR3 DNA sequence: TGTGCCAGCAACCCCGGGGAGCTGTTTTTT. The chain uses TRBV7-9 and TRBJ2-2; D ambiguous. Between the trimmed V and J ends, which lost 7 bases and 6 bases, there was a span of 3 bases. The CDR3 runs 10 residues. CDR1 and CDR2 (germline): SEHNR, FQNEAQ (reference sequence).